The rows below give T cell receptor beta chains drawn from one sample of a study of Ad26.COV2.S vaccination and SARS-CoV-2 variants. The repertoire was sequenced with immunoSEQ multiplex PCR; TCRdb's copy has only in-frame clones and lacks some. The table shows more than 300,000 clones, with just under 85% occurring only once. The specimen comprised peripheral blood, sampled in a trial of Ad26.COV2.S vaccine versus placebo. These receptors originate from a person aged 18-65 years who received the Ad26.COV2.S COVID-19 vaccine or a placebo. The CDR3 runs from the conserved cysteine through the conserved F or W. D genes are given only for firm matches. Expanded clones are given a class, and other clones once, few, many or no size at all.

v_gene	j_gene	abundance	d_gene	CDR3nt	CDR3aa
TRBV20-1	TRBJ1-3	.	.	TGCAGTGCTAGTGGGCAGGCTGGAAACACCATATATTTT	CSASGQAGNTIYF
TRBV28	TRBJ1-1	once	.	TGTGCCAGCAGTTTTGGACAGTACACTGAAGCTTTCTTT	CASSFGQYTEAFF
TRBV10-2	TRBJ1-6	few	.	TGCGCCAGCAGTGAGTCCAGAACACCCCTCCACTTT	CASSESRTPLHF
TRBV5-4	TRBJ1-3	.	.	TGTGCCAGCAGCTTGTCTGGAGGGGTTGGGAACACCATATATTTT	CASSLSGGVGNTIYF
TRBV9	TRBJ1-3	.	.	TGTGCCAGCAGCGTAGTGGACACAGCACCCTCTGGAAACACCATATATTTT	CASSVVDTAPSGNTIYF
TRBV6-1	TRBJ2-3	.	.	TGTGCCAGCAGTGAAGAGGGGGGCGGTACGCAGTATTTT	CASSEEGGGTQYF
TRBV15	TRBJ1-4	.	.	TGTGCCACCAGGGGCGGGGGGAGATATGAAAAACTGTTTTTT	CATRGGGRYEKLFF
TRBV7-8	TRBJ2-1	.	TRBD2	TGTGCCAGCAGCTACCCTAGCGGGGGGTCCTCATCCGATGAGCAGTTCTTC	CASSYPSGGSSSDEQFF
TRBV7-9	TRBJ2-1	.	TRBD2	TGTGCCAGCAGCCCACTAGCGGGGGCCGCTTACAATGAGCAGTTCTTC	CASSPLAGAAYNEQFF
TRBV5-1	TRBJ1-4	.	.	TGCGCCAGCAGCTCCGATTCAGGGGCAACTAATGAAAAACTGTTTTTT	CASSSDSGATNEKLFF
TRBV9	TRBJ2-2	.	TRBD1	TGTGCCAGCAGCCCTGGGACAGGGGGAAACACCGGGGAGCTGTTTTTT	CASSPGTGGNTGELFF
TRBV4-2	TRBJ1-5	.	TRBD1	TGTGCCAGCAGCCAGGACAGGGTAGGCAATCAGCCCCAGCATTTT	CASSQDRVGNQPQHF
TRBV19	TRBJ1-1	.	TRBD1	TGTGCCAGTATCGGGCAGGGGGTGAACACTGAAGCTTTCTTT	CASIGQGVNTEAFF
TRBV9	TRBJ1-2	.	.	TGTGCCAGCAGCGCTTACAGGGAGCGGCTCTATGGCTACACCTTC	CASSAYRERLYGYTF
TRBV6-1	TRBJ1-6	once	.	TGTGCCAGCAGTACCCAGGGTAATTCACCCCTCCACTTT	CASSTQGNSPLHF
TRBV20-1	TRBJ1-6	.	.	TGCAGTGCTAGTTCTCTTCGGGACTATAATTCACCCCTCCACTTT	CSASSLRDYNSPLHF
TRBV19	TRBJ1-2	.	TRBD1	TGTGCCAGTAGTACGGACAGGGGAGCGCGGGCCTATGGCTACACCTTC	CASSTDRGARAYGYTF
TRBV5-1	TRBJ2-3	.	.	TGCGCCAGCAGCTTGTTACCTTCCACAGATACGCAGTATTTT	CASSLLPSTDTQYF
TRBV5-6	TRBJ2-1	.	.	TGTGCCAGCAGAATCGAAGCACTGTCGTTCTACAATGAGCAGTTCTTC	CASRIEALSFYNEQFF
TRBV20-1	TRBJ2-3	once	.	TGCAGTGCTAGTGGGGTAGCCGGAGATACGCAGTATTTT	CSASGVAGDTQYF
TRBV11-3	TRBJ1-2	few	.	TGTGCCAGCAGCTCGATAGCTAACTATGGCTACACCTTC	CASSSIANYGYTF
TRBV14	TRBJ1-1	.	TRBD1	TGTGCCAGCAGCCAAGATCTCGGACAGGGGTCCACTGAAGCTTTCTTT	CASSQDLGQGSTEAFF
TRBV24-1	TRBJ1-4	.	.	TGTGCCACCAGTGGGGGTCTCGGGGAAAAACTGTTTTTT	CATSGGLGEKLFF
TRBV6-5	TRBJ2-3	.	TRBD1	TGTGCCAGCGGGGACAGGAGCACAGATACGCAGTATTTT	CASGDRSTDTQYF